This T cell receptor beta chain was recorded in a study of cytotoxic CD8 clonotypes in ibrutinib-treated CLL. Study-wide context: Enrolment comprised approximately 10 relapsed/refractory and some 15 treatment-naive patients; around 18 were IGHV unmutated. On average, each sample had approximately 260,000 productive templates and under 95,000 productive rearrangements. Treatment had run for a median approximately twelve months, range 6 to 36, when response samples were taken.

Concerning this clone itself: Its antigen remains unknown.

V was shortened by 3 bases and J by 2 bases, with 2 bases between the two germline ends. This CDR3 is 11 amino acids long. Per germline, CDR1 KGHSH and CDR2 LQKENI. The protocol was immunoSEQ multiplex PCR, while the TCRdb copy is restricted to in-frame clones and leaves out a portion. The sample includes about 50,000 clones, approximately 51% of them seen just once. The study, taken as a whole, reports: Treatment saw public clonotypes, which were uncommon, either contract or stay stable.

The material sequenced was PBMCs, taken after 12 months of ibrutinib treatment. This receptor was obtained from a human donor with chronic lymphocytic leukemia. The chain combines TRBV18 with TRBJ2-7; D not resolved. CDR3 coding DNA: TGTGCCAGCTCACCCACCTACGAGCAGTACTTC. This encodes CASSPTYEQYF.